This entry is about one T cell receptor beta chain. This sample's time point: newly diagnosed GD, antithyroid drugs for less than 3 months. From RNA extracted from PBMCs, the TCR library was made. This entry belongs to a study of regulatory T cells in long-lasting Graves disease. Through Arm-PCR of CDR3 regions and iRepertoire HTBI primers, TCR beta libraries were built. TCRdb called the multiplex PCR reads again in MiXCR, with one record for every CDR3 protein. The table includes 400,000 to 650,000 distinct CDR3 sequences, 15% to 20% detected once. The CDR3 runs to 14 residues. V was clipped by 1 base and J by 4 bases; unmatched bases: 2. Per germline, CDR1 LNHNV and CDR2 YYDKDF (reference sequence). In addition, the sample was reused for a study of T cells in Graves' hyperthyroidism and ophthalmopathy.

The receptor was isolated from a woman aged 35-65 years with Graves disease. The chain combines TRBV15 with TRBJ1-1; 8 nucleotides agree with TRBD1. Material: peripheral blood mononuclear cells (PBMCs), obtained at new diagnosis, from a patient treated with antithyroid drugs. DNA for the CDR3: TGTGCCACCAGCAGAGGCGGACAGGGCACTGAAGCTTTCTTT. This gives the protein CATSRGGQGTEAFF.